Below, 5 T cell receptor beta chains from the same sample are listed, as sequenced in a study of T cells in Graves' hyperthyroidism and ophthalmopathy. RNA transcripts were the template for amplifying TCR beta CDR3 regions. First-round RT-PCR of the TCR CDR3 relied on the HTBI primer set. TCRdb reanalysed the multiplex PCR reads using MiXCR and keeps one entry per CDR3 protein. The table shows more than 500,000 distinct CDR3 sequences, with around 15% occurring only once. The sequencing input was blood. The receptors were gathered from a woman aged 40 to 50 with Graves' ophthalmopathy.

This clonotype was seen ten or more times. The rearrangement joins TRBV28 to TRBJ2-5; unclear D gene. The germline gives CDR1 MDHEN, CDR2 SYDVKM. CDR3 length: 15 amino acids. The V gene lost 3 bases and the J gene lost 1 base, with 12 bases spanning the gap. The CDR3 sequence: CASSFSGYGQETQYF. CDR3 coding DNA: TGTGCCAGCAGTTTTTCCGGGTACGGCCAAGAGACCCAGTACTTC.

J is TRBJ2-2 and V is TRBV3-1, with D unclear. Between the trimmed V and J ends, which lost 1 base and 9 bases, there was a span of 3 bases. Looked up from germline, CDR1 is LGHDT and CDR2 is YNNKEL (reference sequence). The CDR3 consists of 11 residues. The CDR3 spells CASSQARELFF. The CDR3 DNA is TGTGCCAGCAGCCAAGCGCGGGAGCTGTTTTTT.

This chain connects TRBV25-1 to TRBJ2-7; 7 bases map to TRBD1. Germline CDR1 MGHDK, CDR2 SYGVNS. The trim removed 7 bases at V and 4 bases at J, leaving 7 bases unmatched. This CDR3 has 13 residues. The CDR3 region has the DNA TGTGCCAGCACGGGACAGACCAGGTACGAGCAGTACTTC. This encodes CASTGQTRYEQYF.

This clonotype was seen many times. The chain uses TRBV11-2 and TRBJ1-2; D remains unclear. The CDR3 totals 13 residues. Germline V gene sequence: CDR1 SGHAT, CDR2 FQNNGV. V was trimmed by 5 bases and J by 7 bases, leaving 14 bases between them. In DNA form, the CDR3 reads TGTGCCAGCAGCGCGAACGGGGTCCTTGGCTACACCTTC. Protein product: CASSANGVLGYTF. The full variable domain, in which reference TRBV11-2 and TRBJ1-2 provide the parts outside the CDR3, is EAGVAQSPRYKIIEKRQSVAFWCNPISGHATLYWYQQILGQGPKLLIQFQNNGVVDDSQLPKDRFSAERLKGVDSTLKIQPAKLEDSAVYLCASSANGVLGYTFGSGTRLTVV.

This chain connects TRBV2 to TRBJ2-5; possible D gene TRBD1, 6 bases. The CDR3 sequence is 14 residues long. V was trimmed by 7 bases and J by 2 bases, leaving 14 bases between them. Germline values: CDR1 SNHLY, CDR2 FYNNEI. CDR3 region: CASTPGAIQETQYF. In DNA, the CDR3 is TGTGCCAGCACACCAGGGGCGATACAAGAGACCCAGTACTTC.